The next 10 T cell receptor beta chains were all read from a single sample in a study of blood T cells in healthy people across ages. Sample-barcoded 5' priming and a J-beta primer mix drove a second PCR of roughly 6 to 12 cycles. TCRdb reanalysed the 5' RACE reads using MiXCR and keeps one entry per CDR3 protein. This table holds about 970,000 distinct CDR3 sequences, 51% found once. The sample taken for sequencing was blood. The source is an older woman in good health.

This clonotype was picked up a small number of times. The chain has TRBV5-1 and TRBJ2-1; 9 nucleotides agree with TRBD2. With 0 bases clipped from V and 3 bases from J, the junction kept 4 bases outside the gene matches. This CDR3 is 16 amino acids long. CDR1 SGHRS and CDR2 YFSETQ come from the germline V gene. CDR3 bases: TGCGCCAGCAGCTTGGCCCCTAGCGGGGTCTACAATGAGCAGTTCTTC. Translation gives CASSLAPSGVYNEQFF.

The rearrangement uses TRBV12-3 or TRBV12-4 and TRBJ1-6; TRBD1 agrees at 9 bases. V shed 6 bases and J 8 bases; nucleotides not matched to a gene: 11. The CDR3 runs to 16 residues. In DNA, the CDR3 is TGTGCCAGCAGCTACGAGGGACAGGGAGTGTATTCACCCCTCCACTTT. Translated, it gives CASSYEGQGVYSPLHF.

The chain links TRBV6-4 to TRBJ2-7; D ambiguous. Trimming shortened V by 2 bases and J by 6 bases, and 5 bases separated the two germline ends. This CDR3 comprises 11 residues. The V gene's germline CDR1 is MRHNA and CDR2 SNTAGT. CDR3 bases: TGTGCCAGCAGTGACGGGCTCGAGCAGTACTTC. The encoded protein is CASSDGLEQYF.

This clonotype was recorded only once. This chain connects TRBV7-9 to TRBJ2-3; the match to TRBD1 covers 8 bases. Losses at the gene ends were 3 bases for V and 1 base for J; bases not matched to a gene: 15. CDR3 size: 19 residues. Germline-derived CDR1 and CDR2 are SEHNR and FQNEAQ (reference sequence). CDR3 DNA sequence: TGTGCCAGCAGCTTCATTAGGCCCCCGACAGGGGAGGGCACAGATACGCAGTATTTT. Its translation: CASSFIRPPTGEGTDTQYF.

V and J are TRBV6-2 or TRBV6-3 and TRBJ2-5, with 10 positions matching TRBD2. V lost 2 bases and J lost 4; bases outside the gene matches: 10. The CDR3 loop spans 17 amino acids. The germline V gene has CDR1 MNHEY and CDR2 SVGEGT. CDR3 protein: CASSYGGLAGVRETQYF. DNA of the CDR3: TGTGCCAGCAGTTACGGAGGGCTAGCGGGAGTTAGAGAGACCCAGTACTTC.

The V call is TRBV6-5, the J call TRBJ2-3; the match to TRBD2 covers 7 bases. Losses at the gene ends were 7 bases for V and 0 bases for J; bases not matched to a gene: 4. This CDR3 comprises 14 residues. Germline CDR1 and CDR2: MNHEY and SVGAGI. The CDR3 loop is CASKSSGSTDTQYF. CDR3 bases: TGTGCCAGCAAGTCTAGCGGAAGCACAGATACGCAGTATTTT.

The chain combines TRBV29-1 with TRBJ2-1; 7 nucleotides line up with TRBD2. The V and J ends lost 1 base and 3 bases, in that order; junction bases with no gene match: 18. The CDR3 runs 19 residues. Germline CDR1 is SQVTM and CDR2 is ANQGSEA. The DNA of the CDR3 is TGCAGCGTTGAAGGTTGGGCTCCCGATGCGGGAGAAAACTACAATGAGCAGTTCTTC. This translates into CSVEGWAPDAGENYNEQFF.

This clonotype was counted ten times or more. The chain carries TRBV29-1 and TRBJ2-3; 9 bases are shared with TRBD2. CDR3 length: 14 residues. V gave up 3 bases and J gave up 0 bases; unmatched junction bases: 1. Germline CDR1 SQVTM, CDR2 ANQGSEA. For the CDR3, the DNA is TGCAGCGTTGACCTAGCGGGGAGCACAGATACGCAGTATTTT. Translation gives CSVDLAGSTDTQYF.

The table lists this clonotype with a few counts. V usage is TRBV20-1 and J usage is TRBJ1-5, with a weak D call TRBD1 (5 bases). The germline CDR1 and CDR2 sequences are DFQATT and SNEGSKA (reference sequence). The CDR3 extends over 14 amino acids. V lost 0 bases, J lost 7 bases, and 13 bases lay in between. The CDR3 coding sequence is TGCAGTGCTAGAGATCGGAGGGGAAGGCAGCCCCAGCATTTT. Amino acid sequence: CSARDRRGRQPQHF.

The gene calls are TRBV20-1 and TRBJ2-1; D is uncertain. This CDR3 contains 15 residues. V was pared by 3 bases and J by 2 bases, with 14 bases between. Germline V lookup: CDR1 DFQATT, CDR2 SNEGSKA (reference sequence). In nucleotides, the CDR3 is TGCAGTGCTAGCGTCAAACTAACTACCTACAATGAGCAGTTCTTC. Its translation: CSASVKLTTYNEQFF.